This T cell receptor (beta chain) emerged from a study of shared clonotypes between healthy human individuals. At the level of the study: Three CD4 naive, three CD4 memory, two CD8 naive and one CD8 memory plate were used per donor.

The protocol was immunoSEQ multiplex PCR, while the TCRdb copy is restricted to in-frame clones and leaves out a portion. The sample consists of some 1 million clones, around 76% of them appearing once. Germline V lookup: CDR1 LNHDA, CDR2 SQIVND (reference sequence). V shed 2 bases and J 4 bases; nucleotides not matched to a gene: 7. CDR3 length equals 15 residues. This TCR was sampled from a man between 18 and 29 years old in good health. The chain employs TRBV19 and TRBJ1-1; 7 bases match TRBD1. Sequenced input: memory CD4+ T cells sorted from blood. The sample's subset: CD45RA-negative fraction. The CDR3 here is CASSISGQASTEAFF. The CDR3 coding sequence is TGTGCCAGTAGTATAAGTGGACAGGCCAGCACTGAAGCTTTCTTT.